This is a list of T cell receptor beta chains from one sample in a study of siplizumab effects on memory and regulatory T cells. Method: immunoSEQ multiplex PCR; TCRdb's copy keeps in-frame clones and lacks some. Here the sample spans 99,000 or so clones, roughly 92% being singletons. Sequencing input: Tregs sorted from blood. Receptor source: a human donor in good health. CDR3s include the opening cysteine and the closing phenylalanine or tryptophan. Each record gives: D gene, V gene, clone size, J gene, CDR3 protein, CDR3 DNA. The D gene is left open where the match is weak. Clone size is not always given. Where it is, it says once, few, many or a class for expanded clones.

-	TRBV19	-	TRBJ1-1	CASSLGGSPNTEAFF	TGTGCCAGTAGTTTAGGCGGCAGCCCAAACACTGAAGCTTTCTTT
-	TRBV5-1	-	TRBJ2-1	CASSLRGDGNEQFF	TGCGCCAGCAGCTTGCGGGGCGATGGCAATGAGCAGTTCTTC
-	TRBV5-6	-	TRBJ1-5	CASSNGPLSPQHF	TGTGCCAGCAGCAACGGCCCCCTCTCTCCCCAGCATTTT
TRBD2	TRBV2	-	TRBJ2-1	CGSGREVSYNEQFF	TGTGGAAGTGGGCGGGAGGTCTCCTACAATGAGCAGTTCTTC
TRBD2	TRBV7-9	-	TRBJ2-5	CASSFAVLAGLETQYF	TGTGCCAGCAGCTTTGCGGTCCTAGCGGGATTAGAGACCCAGTACTTC
TRBD1	TRBV6-5	-	TRBJ1-1	CASSDRGNTEAFF	TGTGCCAGCAGCGACAGGGGGAACACTGAAGCTTTCTTT
-	TRBV9	-	TRBJ2-3	CASSVGQGTDTQYF	TGTGCCAGCAGCGTAGGGCAGGGAACAGATACGCAGTATTTT
-	TRBV18	-	TRBJ2-2	CASSPPGHNTGELFF	TGTGCCAGCTCACCCCCGGGACATAACACCGGGGAGCTGTTTTTT
-	TRBV5-1	-	TRBJ1-2	CASSSLGYGYTF	TGCGCCAGCAGCTCTTTAGGGTATGGCTACACCTTC
TRBD2	TRBV7-2	once	TRBJ2-7	CASSFGTSSYEQYF	TGTGCCAGCAGCTTCGGGACTAGCTCCTACGAGCAGTACTTC
-	TRBV11-2	-	TRBJ2-5	CASSLAPQETQYF	TGTGCCAGCAGCTTAGCCCCCCAAGAGACCCAGTACTTC
TRBD2	TRBV5-1	-	TRBJ2-5	CASSLRLLAGGQGETQYF	TGCGCCAGCAGCTTGCGCTTACTAGCGGGGGGCCAGGGAGAGACCCAGTACTTC
-	TRBV5-6	-	TRBJ2-7	CASRMGRTEQYF	TGTGCCAGCAGGATGGGCCGGACCGAGCAGTACTTC
-	TRBV10-1	-	TRBJ2-1	CASRASRGSSSYNEQFF	TGCGCCAGCAGGGCCTCGAGAGGTTCGAGCTCCTACAATGAGCAGTTCTTC
-	TRBV9	-	TRBJ2-5	CASSVRGGSETQYF	TGTGCCAGCAGCGTGAGGGGGGGCTCGGAGACCCAGTACTTC
-	TRBV29-1	-	TRBJ1-2	CSVERGKAGGYTF	TGCAGCGTTGAGAGGGGCAAGGCGGGAGGCTACACCTTC
TRBD1	TRBV18	-	TRBJ2-7	CASSLDRGLGNEQYF	TGTGCCAGCTCACTAGACAGGGGGCTAGGGAACGAGCAGTACTTC
-	TRBV30	-	TRBJ1-2	CAWKGKETLYGYTF	TGTGCCTGGAAGGGGAAGGAAACCCTCTATGGCTACACCTTC
TRBD1	TRBV14	-	TRBJ2-5	CASSQLGQGGETQYF	TGTGCCAGCAGCCAACTTGGACAGGGCGGGGAGACCCAGTACTTC
-	TRBV5-1	-	TRBJ2-7	CASSLGYEQYF	TGCGCCAGCAGCTTGGGCTACGAGCAGTACTTC
-	TRBV25-1	once	TRBJ2-7	CASSESQYEQYF	TGTGCCAGCAGTGAATCCCAGTACGAGCAGTACTTC
-	TRBV5-4	-	TRBJ1-1	CASSLPFRGTEAFF	TGTGCCAGCAGCTTGCCATTTAGGGGGACTGAAGCTTTCTTT
-	TRBV7-6	-	TRBJ2-7	CASSPASREQYF	TGTGCCAGCAGCCCGGCTAGTAGAGAGCAGTACTTC
TRBD2	TRBV27	-	TRBJ2-4	CASGGVAKNIQYF	TGTGCCAGCGGGGGGGTAGCCAAAAACATTCAGTACTTC
-	TRBV19	-	TRBJ1-1	CASSVGSRIPGAEAFF	TGTGCCAGTAGTGTTGGGAGCAGGATCCCTGGCGCTGAAGCTTTCTTT
-	TRBV9	-	TRBJ2-5	CASSVASGFQETQYF	TGTGCCAGCAGCGTAGCTTCAGGTTTCCAAGAGACCCAGTACTTC
TRBD1	TRBV19	-	TRBJ1-2	CASSLITGQGVYGYTF	TGTGCCAGTAGTCTAATCACGGGACAGGGGGTTTATGGCTACACCTTC
-	TRBV2	-	TRBJ1-5	CASSEGVSNQPQHF	TGTGCCAGCAGTGAAGGGGTTAGCAATCAGCCCCAGCATTTT
-	TRBV7-2	-	TRBJ2-7	CASSFRAGGYEQYF	TGTGCCAGCAGCTTCCGGGCAGGCGGGTACGAGCAGTACTTC
TRBD2	TRBV2	-	TRBJ2-1	CASSVQKRGSSLAIEQFF	TGTGCCAGCAGTGTCCAAAAGCGGGGGTCGTCTCTGGCAATCGAGCAGTTCTTC
-	TRBV9	-	TRBJ2-3	CASSVGRGGADTQYF	TGTGCCAGCAGCGTAGGGCGGGGAGGTGCAGATACGCAGTATTTT
-	TRBV9	-	TRBJ2-4	CASSVSVSLAKNIQYF	TGTGCCAGCAGCGTATCCGTATCCCTAGCCAAAAACATTCAGTACTTC
-	TRBV7-2	-	TRBJ1-2	CASSLAWGLYTF	TGTGCCAGCAGCTTAGCCTGGGGGTTGTACACCTTC
TRBD1	TRBV25-1	-	TRBJ2-5	CASSGWTGAAVAQYF	TGTGCCAGCAGTGGATGGACAGGGGCAGCTGTGGCCCAGTACTTC
-	TRBV11-2	-	TRBJ2-2	CASSWRQVPGVNTGELFF	TGTGCCAGCAGCTGGCGACAGGTCCCGGGGGTGAACACCGGGGAGCTGTTTTTT
-	TRBV5-1	once	TRBJ1-2	CASSFTPLSNYGYTF	TGCGCCAGCAGCTTTACACCGCTTTCTAACTATGGCTACACCTTC
-	TRBV6-1	-	TRBJ1-2	CASRDLGHQYGYTF	TGTGCCAGCAGGGACCTCGGGCATCAATATGGCTACACCTTC
-	TRBV7-2	-	TRBJ1-2	CASSSGWGRVGAGYTF	TGTGCCAGCAGCTCCGGCTGGGGCAGGGTAGGAGCTGGCTACACCTTC
TRBD1	TRBV5-4	-	TRBJ1-1	CASFMGGTGFYMNTEAFF	TGTGCCAGCTTTATGGGCGGGACAGGATTTTACATGAACACTGAAGCTTTCTTT
-	TRBV7-7	-	TRBJ2-4	CSSGAVSIQYF	TGCTCCTCAGGAGCAGTCAGCATTCAGTACTTC
TRBD1	TRBV5-4	-	TRBJ2-1	CASSQDRVDEQFF	TGTGCCAGCAGCCAGGACAGGGTGGATGAGCAGTTCTTC
-	TRBV6-5	-	TRBJ2-1	CASSYSSVSAQYEQFF	TGTGCCAGCAGTTACTCCTCGGTGTCCGCACAATATGAGCAGTTCTTC
TRBD1	TRBV5-1	-	TRBJ2-3	CASSSSSGQSTDTQYF	TGCGCCAGCAGCTCGTCGTCGGGACAGAGCACAGATACGCAGTATTTT
-	TRBV19	-	TRBJ2-2	CASSAPGTGELFF	TGTGCCAGTAGTGCACCCGGAACCGGGGAGCTGTTTTTT
-	TRBV6-6	-	TRBJ2-7	CASSYSGRDEQYF	TGTGCCAGCAGTTACTCTGGTAGGGACGAGCAGTACTTC
TRBD1	TRBV6-1	-	TRBJ2-5	CASSGQGAGETQYF	TGTGCCAGCAGTGGACAGGGGGCGGGGGAGACCCAGTACTTC
-	TRBV6-1	-	TRBJ2-5	CASRHRDQETQYF	TGTGCCAGCAGGCACAGGGACCAAGAGACCCAGTACTTC
-	TRBV4-2	-	TRBJ2-3	CASSVRDSPTDTQYF	TGTGCCAGCAGCGTTCGGGACTCCCCCACAGATACGCAGTATTTT
-	TRBV11-2	-	TRBJ2-7	CASRAAYEQYF	TGTGCCAGCCGTGCTGCATACGAGCAGTACTTC